Listed below are T cell receptor beta chains from one sample, sequenced in a study of regulatory T cells in long-lasting Graves disease. TCRdb analysed the multiplex PCR reads with MiXCR anew, one entry per CDR3 protein. The sample lists roughly 500,000 distinct CDR3 sequences; about 12% were seen once. The sample was also linked to a second study, of T cells in Graves' hyperthyroidism and ophthalmopathy.

Sequencing was performed on peripheral blood mononuclear cells (PBMCs), taken at new diagnosis, from a patient treated with antithyroid drugs. These receptors all come from a woman under 40 with Graves disease. The CDR3 runs from the conserved cysteine through the conserved F or W. The order of the fields is J gene, V gene, clone size, D gene, CDR3 protein, CDR3 DNA. A D gene is named only where the DNA matches it firmly. Part of the rows lack a size; the others show once, few, many or a class for expanded clones.

TRBJ2-1,TRBV12-3/TRBV12-4,NA,TRBD2,CASSLVGGVGNEQFF,TGTGCCAGCAGTTTAGTGGGAGGGGTGGGCAATGAGCAGTTCTTC
TRBJ1-5,TRBV28,many,TRBD1,CASSFNVIRGNVDQPQHF,TGTGCCAGCAGTTTCAACGTTATCAGGGGGAACGTGGATCAGCCCCAGCATTTT
TRBJ1-5,TRBV5-6,many,NA,CASTASLHQPQHF,TGTGCCAGCACAGCTAGCCTCCATCAGCCCCAGCATTTT
TRBJ2-7,TRBV18,many,NA,CASSPPVRDGEQYF,TGTGCCAGCTCACCACCGGTACGAGATGGGGAGCAGTACTTC
TRBJ2-2,TRBV28,many,TRBD1,CASSLRQGKLFF,TGTGCCAGCAGTCTCCGACAGGGAAAGCTGTTTTTT
TRBJ2-3,TRBV20-1,many,TRBD2,CSASTTVAGVITDTQYF,TGCAGTGCTAGCACAACGGTGGCGGGAGTAATCACAGATACGCAGTATTTT
TRBJ2-5,TRBV6-2/TRBV6-3,many,NA,CASSVSTWDLGAETQYF,TGTGCCAGCAGTGTATCCACTTGGGACCTGGGGGCCGAGACCCAGTACTTC
TRBJ2-3,TRBV7-2,many,NA,CASSFGEDTQYF,TGTGCCAGCAGCTTCGGTGAAGATACGCAGTATTTT
TRBJ2-5,TRBV5-1,few,TRBD1,CASRPQGSGETQYF,TGCGCCAGCAGACCACAGGGGTCTGGGGAGACCCAGTACTTC
TRBJ1-1,TRBV10-3,many,NA,CAISEGRQANTEAFF,TGTGCCATCAGTGAAGGCCGACAGGCCAACACTGAAGCTTTCTTT
TRBJ2-2,TRBV19,many,NA,CASSIGTDTGELFF,TGTGCCAGTAGTATCGGTACTGACACCGGGGAGCTGTTTTTT
TRBJ2-3,TRBV20-1,NA,TRBD1,CSARWQGGTDTQYF,TGCAGTGCTAGGTGGCAGGGGGGCACAGATACGCAGTATTTT
TRBJ2-3,TRBV5-6,NA,TRBD2,CASSILAGPTDTQYF,TGTGCCAGCAGCATACTAGCGGGACCCACAGATACGCAGTATTTT
TRBJ1-2,TRBV6-1,NA,TRBD1,CASSADRGGYGYTF,TGTGCCAGCAGTGCCGACAGGGGTGGCTATGGCTACACCTTC
TRBJ2-5,TRBV12-3/TRBV12-4,many,NA,CASSPGSSREETQYF,TGTGCCAGCAGCCCTGGGTCGTCGCGGGAAGAGACCCAGTACTTC
TRBJ1-5,TRBV3-1,many,NA,CASSSNVFNQPQHF,TGTGCCAGCAGCTCCAACGTATTTAATCAGCCCCAGCATTTT